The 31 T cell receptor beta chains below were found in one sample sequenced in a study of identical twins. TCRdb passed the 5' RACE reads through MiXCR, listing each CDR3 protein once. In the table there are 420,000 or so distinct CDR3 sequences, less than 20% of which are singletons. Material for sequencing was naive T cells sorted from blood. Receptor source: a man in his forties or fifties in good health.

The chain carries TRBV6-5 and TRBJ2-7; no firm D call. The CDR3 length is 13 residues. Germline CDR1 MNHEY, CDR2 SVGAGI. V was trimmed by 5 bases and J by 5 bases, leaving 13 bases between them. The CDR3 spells CASSPTRGDEQYF. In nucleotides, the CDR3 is TGTGCCAGCAGTCCGACTCGAGGCGACGAGCAGTACTTC.

CDR3 residues: CASILVGFGSTDTQYF. CDR3 bases: TGTGCCAGCATTCTGGTGGGGTTCGGAAGCACAGATACGCAGTATTTT. The V call is TRBV6-1, the J call TRBJ2-3; D unresolved. CDR3 length: 16 amino acids. Germline V gives CDR1 MNHNS, CDR2 SASEGT. V lost 7 bases and J lost 0, with 17 bases in between.

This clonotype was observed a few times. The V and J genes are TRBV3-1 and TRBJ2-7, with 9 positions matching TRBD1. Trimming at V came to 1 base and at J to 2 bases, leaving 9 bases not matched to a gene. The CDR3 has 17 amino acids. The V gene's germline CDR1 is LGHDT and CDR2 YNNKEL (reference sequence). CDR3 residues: CASSQVGQGSRAYEQYF. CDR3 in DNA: TGTGCCAGCAGCCAAGTCGGACAGGGGTCGCGGGCCTACGAGCAGTACTTC.

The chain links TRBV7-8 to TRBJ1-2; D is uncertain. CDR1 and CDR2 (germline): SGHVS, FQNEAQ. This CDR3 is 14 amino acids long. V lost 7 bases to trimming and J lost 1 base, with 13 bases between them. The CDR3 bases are TGTGCCAGCATCCCTCTTCTGAGTAACTATGGCTACACCTTC. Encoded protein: CASIPLLSNYGYTF.

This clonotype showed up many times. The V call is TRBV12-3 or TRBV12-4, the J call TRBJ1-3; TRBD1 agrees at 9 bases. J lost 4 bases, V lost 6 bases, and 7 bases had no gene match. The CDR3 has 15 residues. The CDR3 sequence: CASRYRGQGGNTIYF. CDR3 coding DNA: TGTGCCAGCAGATACAGGGGGCAGGGAGGAAACACCATATATTTT.

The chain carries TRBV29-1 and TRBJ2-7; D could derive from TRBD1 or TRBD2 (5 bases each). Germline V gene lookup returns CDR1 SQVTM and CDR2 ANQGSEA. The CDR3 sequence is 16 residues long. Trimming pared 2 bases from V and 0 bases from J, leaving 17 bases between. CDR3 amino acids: CSVETAEGPNSYEQYF. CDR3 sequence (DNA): TGCAGCGTTGAAACGGCAGAGGGACCGAACTCCTACGAGCAGTACTTC.

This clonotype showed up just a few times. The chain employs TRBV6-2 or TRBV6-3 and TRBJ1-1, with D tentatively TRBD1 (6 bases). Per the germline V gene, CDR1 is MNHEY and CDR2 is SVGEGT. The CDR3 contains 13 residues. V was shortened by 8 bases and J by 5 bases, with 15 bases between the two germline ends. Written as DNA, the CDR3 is TGTGCCAGCGAACAGGGAACAAGGACTGAAGCTTTCTTT. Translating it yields CASEQGTRTEAFF.

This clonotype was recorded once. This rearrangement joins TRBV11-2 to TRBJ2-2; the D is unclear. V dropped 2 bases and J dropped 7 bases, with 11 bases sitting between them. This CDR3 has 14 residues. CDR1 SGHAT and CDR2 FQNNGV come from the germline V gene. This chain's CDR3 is CASSLNRNVGELFF. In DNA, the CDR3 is TGTGCCAGCAGCTTAAACCGAAATGTCGGGGAGCTGTTTTTT.

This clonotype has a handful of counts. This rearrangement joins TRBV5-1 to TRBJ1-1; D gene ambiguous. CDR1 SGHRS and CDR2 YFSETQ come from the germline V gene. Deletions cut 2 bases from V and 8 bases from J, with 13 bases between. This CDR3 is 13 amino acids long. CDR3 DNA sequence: TGCGCCAGCAGCTTTTCTTTGGGTCAGGAAGCTTTCTTT. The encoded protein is CASSFSLGQEAFF.

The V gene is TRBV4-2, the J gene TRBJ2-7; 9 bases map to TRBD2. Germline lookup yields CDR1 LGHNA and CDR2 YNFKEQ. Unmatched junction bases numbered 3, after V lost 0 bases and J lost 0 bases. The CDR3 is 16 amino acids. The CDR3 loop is CASSQDASGASYEQYF. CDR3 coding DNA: TGTGCCAGCAGCCAAGATGCTAGCGGGGCCTCCTACGAGCAGTACTTC.

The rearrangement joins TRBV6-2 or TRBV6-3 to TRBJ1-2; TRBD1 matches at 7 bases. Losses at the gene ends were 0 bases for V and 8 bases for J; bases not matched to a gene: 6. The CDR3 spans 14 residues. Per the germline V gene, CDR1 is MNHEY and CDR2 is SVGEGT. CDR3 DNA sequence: TGTGCCAGCAGTTACTCGACAACAGGGGTCGGCTACACCTTC. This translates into CASSYSTTGVGYTF.

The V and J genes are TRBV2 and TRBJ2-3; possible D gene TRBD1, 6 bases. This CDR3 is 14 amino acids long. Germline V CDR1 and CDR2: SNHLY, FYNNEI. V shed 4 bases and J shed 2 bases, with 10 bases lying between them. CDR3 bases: TGTGCCAGCAGTGTTCAGGGGCCCACAGATACGCAGTATTTT. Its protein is CASSVQGPTDTQYF.

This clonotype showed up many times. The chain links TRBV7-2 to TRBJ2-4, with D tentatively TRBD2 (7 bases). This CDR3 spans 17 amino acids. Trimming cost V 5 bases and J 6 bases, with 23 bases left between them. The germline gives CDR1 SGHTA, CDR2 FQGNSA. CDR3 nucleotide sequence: TGTGCCAGCAGCCCGCCCATGGGGGGGGCCGACTTAAACATTCAGTACTTC. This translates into CASSPPMGGADLNIQYF. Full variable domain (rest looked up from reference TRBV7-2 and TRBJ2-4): GAGVSQSPSNKVTEKGKDVELRCDPISGHTALYWYRQSLGQGLEFLIYFQGNSAPDKSGLPSDRFSAERTGGSVSTLTIQRTQQEDSAVYLCASSPPMGGADLNIQYFGAGTRLSVL.

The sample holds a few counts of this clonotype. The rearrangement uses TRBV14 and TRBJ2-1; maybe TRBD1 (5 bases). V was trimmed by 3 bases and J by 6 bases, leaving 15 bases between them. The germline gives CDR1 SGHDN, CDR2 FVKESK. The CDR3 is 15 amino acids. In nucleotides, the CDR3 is TGTGCCAGCAGCCAGGGGCAAAGGGGTGTCAATGAGCAGTTCTTC. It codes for CASSQGQRGVNEQFF.

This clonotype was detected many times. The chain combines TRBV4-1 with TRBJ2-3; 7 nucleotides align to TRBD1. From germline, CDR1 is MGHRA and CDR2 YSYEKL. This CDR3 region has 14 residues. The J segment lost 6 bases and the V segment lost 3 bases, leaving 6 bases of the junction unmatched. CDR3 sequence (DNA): TGCGCCAGCAGCCAGACGACAGGGTGGGATACGCAGTATTTT. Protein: CASSQTTGWDTQYF.

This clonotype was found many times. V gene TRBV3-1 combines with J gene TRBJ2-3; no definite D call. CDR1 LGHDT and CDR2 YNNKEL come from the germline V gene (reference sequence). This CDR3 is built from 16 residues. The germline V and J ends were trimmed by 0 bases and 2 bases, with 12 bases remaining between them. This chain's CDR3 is CASSQEGDGPTDTQYF. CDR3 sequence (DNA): TGTGCCAGCAGCCAAGAAGGAGACGGGCCCACAGATACGCAGTATTTT.

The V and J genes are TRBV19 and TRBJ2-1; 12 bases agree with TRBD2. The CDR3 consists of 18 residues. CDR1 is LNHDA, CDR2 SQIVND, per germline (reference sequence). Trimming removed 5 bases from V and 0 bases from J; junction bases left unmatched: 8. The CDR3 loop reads CASSLTSGGPSSYNEQFF. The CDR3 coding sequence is TGTGCCAGTAGTCTGACTAGCGGGGGCCCTAGCTCCTACAATGAGCAGTTCTTC.

The CDR3 region is CASSLMGLGETQYF. CDR3 DNA sequence: TGTGCCAGCAGCTTGATGGGGCTGGGGGAGACCCAGTACTTC. The V call is TRBV7-2, the J call TRBJ2-5, with a weak D call TRBD1 (5 bases). CDR3 length equals 14 residues. Per the germline V gene, CDR1 is SGHTA and CDR2 is FQGNSA. The V and J ends lost 3 bases and 5 bases respectively, with 13 bases between them.

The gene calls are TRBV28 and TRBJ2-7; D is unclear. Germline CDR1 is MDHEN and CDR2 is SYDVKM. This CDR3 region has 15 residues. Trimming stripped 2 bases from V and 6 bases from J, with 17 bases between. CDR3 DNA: TGTGCCAGCAGTTTAAAGGGTGTATGGTTATCCGAGCAGTACTTC. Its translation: CASSLKGVWLSEQYF.

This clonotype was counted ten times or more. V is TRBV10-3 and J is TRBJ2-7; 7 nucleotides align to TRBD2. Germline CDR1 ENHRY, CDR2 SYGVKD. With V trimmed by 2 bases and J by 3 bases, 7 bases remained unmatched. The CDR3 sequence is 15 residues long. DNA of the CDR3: TGTGCCATCAGTGAGGGAGGTCTAGCGGACTACGAGCAGTACTTC. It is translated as CAISEGGLADYEQYF.

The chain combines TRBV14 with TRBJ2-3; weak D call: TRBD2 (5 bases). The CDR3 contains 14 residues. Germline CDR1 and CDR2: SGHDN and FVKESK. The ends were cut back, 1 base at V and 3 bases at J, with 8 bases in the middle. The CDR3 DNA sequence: TGTGCCAGCAGCCAAGTCCAGCGGACAGATACGCAGTATTTT. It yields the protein CASSQVQRTDTQYF.

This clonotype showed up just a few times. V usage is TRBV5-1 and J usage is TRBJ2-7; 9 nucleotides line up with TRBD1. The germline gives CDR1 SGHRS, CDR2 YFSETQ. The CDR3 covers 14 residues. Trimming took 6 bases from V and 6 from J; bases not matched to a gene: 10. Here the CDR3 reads CASNNRGQGTEQYF. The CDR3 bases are TGCGCCAGCAACAACAGGGGACAGGGCACCGAGCAGTACTTC.

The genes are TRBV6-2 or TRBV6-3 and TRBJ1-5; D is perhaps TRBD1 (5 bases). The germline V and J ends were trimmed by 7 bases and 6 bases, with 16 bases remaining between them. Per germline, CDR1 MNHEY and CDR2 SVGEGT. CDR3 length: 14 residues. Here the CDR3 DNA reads TGTGCCAGCATCCCCGGGGGGTTAGGTCAGCCCCAGCATTTT. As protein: CASIPGGLGQPQHF.

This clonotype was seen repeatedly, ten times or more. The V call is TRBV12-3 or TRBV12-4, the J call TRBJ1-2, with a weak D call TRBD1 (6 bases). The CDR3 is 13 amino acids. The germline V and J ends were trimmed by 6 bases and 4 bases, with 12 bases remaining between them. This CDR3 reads CASSPGDGYGYTF. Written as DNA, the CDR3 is TGTGCCAGCAGCCCAGGGGACGGCTATGGCTACACCTTC.

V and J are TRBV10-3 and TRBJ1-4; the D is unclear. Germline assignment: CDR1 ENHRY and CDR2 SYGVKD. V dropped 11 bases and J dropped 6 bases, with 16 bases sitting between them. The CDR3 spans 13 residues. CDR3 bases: TGTGCCGTAAAAAGGGAGGTGGATGAAAAACTGTTTTTT. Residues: CAVKREVDEKLFF.

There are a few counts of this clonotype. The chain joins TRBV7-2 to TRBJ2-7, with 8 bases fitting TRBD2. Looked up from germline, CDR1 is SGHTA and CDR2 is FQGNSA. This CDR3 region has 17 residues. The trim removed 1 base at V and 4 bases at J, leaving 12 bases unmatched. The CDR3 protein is CASSLGLRRGASYEQYF. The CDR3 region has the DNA TGTGCCAGCAGCTTAGGATTGCGGCGGGGGGCCTCGTACGAGCAGTACTTC.

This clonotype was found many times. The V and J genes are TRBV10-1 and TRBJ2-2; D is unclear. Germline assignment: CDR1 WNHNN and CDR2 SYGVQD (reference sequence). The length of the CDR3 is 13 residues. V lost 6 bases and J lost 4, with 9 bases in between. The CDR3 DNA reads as TGCGCCAGCAGGGCGGACGGCACCGGGGAGCTGTTTTTT. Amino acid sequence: CASRADGTGELFF.

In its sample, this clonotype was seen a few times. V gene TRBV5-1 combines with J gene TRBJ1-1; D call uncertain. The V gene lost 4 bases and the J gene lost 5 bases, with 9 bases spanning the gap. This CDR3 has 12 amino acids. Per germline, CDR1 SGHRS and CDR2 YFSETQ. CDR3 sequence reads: CASSERKTEAFF. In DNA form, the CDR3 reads TGCGCCAGCAGCGAGAGGAAAACTGAAGCTTTCTTT.

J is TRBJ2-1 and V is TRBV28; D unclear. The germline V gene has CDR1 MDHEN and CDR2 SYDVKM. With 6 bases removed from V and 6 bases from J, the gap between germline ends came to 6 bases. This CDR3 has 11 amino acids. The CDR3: CASRQPNEQFF. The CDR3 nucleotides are TGTGCCAGCAGACAGCCCAATGAGCAGTTCTTC. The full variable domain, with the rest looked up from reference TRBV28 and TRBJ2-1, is DVKVTQSSRYLVKRTGEKVFLECVQDMDHENMFWYRQDPGLGLRLIYFSYDVKMKEKGDIPEGYSVSREKKERFSLILESASTNQTSMYLCASRQPNEQFFGPGTRLTVL.

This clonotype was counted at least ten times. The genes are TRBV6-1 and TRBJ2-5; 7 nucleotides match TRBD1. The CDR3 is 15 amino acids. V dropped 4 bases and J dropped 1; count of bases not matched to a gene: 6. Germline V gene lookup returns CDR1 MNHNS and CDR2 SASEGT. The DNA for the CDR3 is TGTGCCAGCAGTGTTGCCGGGACAGTCCAAGAGACCCAGTACTTC. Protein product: CASSVAGTVQETQYF.

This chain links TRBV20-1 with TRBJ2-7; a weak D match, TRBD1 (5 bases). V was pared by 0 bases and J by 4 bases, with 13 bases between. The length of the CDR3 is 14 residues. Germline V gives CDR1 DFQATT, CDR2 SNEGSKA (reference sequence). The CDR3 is CSARDRIRGYEQYF. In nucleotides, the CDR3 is TGCAGTGCTAGAGACAGAATTAGGGGATACGAGCAGTACTTC.